The 25 T cell receptor beta chains presented below share a single source sample, sequenced in a study of blood T cell repertoires in COVID-19. Data came from immunoSEQ multiplex PCR; TCRdb stores just in-frame clones and leaves some out. The profile shows approximately 260,000 clones, approximately 86% of them singletons. The sequenced sample was PBMCs or T cells enriched from blood (not recorded which). The receptor set was obtained from a woman in her thirties or forties with acute COVID-19.

V usage is TRBV30 and J usage is TRBJ2-1; D gene unclear. The CDR3 length is 12 residues. V was trimmed by 2 bases and J by 6 bases, leaving 8 bases between them. Germline values: CDR1 GTSNPN, CDR2 SVGIG (reference sequence). CDR3 protein: CAWSRQVNEQFF. The CDR3 DNA reads as TGTGCCTGGAGTAGGCAGGTCAATGAGCAGTTCTTC.

The rearrangement links TRBV5-4 to TRBJ2-3, with D maybe TRBD2 (5 bases). In germline, CDR1 is SGHNT, CDR2 YYREEE (reference sequence). Trimming took 4 bases from V and 2 from J, leaving 17 bases between them. The CDR3 loop spans 16 amino acids. Here the CDR3 DNA reads TGTGCCAGCAGCGATGGGAGACTGAGGGACACAGATACGCAGTATTTT. Amino acids: CASSDGRLRDTDTQYF.

This clone was counted a single time. The chain combines TRBV7-9 with TRBJ2-1; no definite D call. V dropped 3 bases and J dropped 5 bases, with 5 bases sitting between them. Per the germline V gene, CDR1 is SEHNR and CDR2 is FQNEAQ (reference sequence). The CDR3 is 12 amino acids. The CDR3 sequence is CASSLADNEQFF. CDR3 DNA: TGTGCCAGCAGCTTGGCAGACAATGAGCAGTTCTTC.

The V gene is TRBV5-4, the J gene TRBJ2-3, with TRBD2 matching 9 bases. CDR1 and CDR2 (germline): SGHNT, YYREEE (reference sequence). The V gene end was trimmed by 0 bases and the J gene end by 5 bases; junction bases not matched to a gene: 7. This CDR3 is 16 amino acids long. The CDR3 DNA is TGTGCCAGCAGCTTGGGGGGCGGGAGGGCCGTAGATACGCAGTATTTT. Amino acids: CASSLGGGRAVDTQYF.

The gene calls are TRBV19 and TRBJ1-1; D possibly corresponds to TRBD1 (5 bases). The CDR3 has 15 residues. CDR1 and CDR2 (germline): LNHDA, SQIVND (reference sequence). Trimming removed 2 bases from V and 0 bases from J, with 10 bases in between. CDR3 residues: CASSITGTLNTEAFF. In nucleotides, the CDR3 is TGTGCCAGTAGTATAACCGGGACTCTGAACACTGAAGCTTTCTTT. The full variable domain, its missing parts supplied by reference TRBV19 and TRBJ1-1, is DGGITQSPKYLFRKEGQNVTLSCEQNLNHDAMYWYRQDPGQGLRLIYYSQIVNDFQKGDIAEGYSVSREKKESFPLTVTSAQKNPTAFYLCASSITGTLNTEAFFGQGTRLTVV.

The V gene is TRBV5-1, the J gene TRBJ2-5; 11 bases are a match to TRBD2. The CDR3 has 16 residues. Germline loops: CDR1 SGHRS, CDR2 YFSETQ. Trimming cost V 4 bases and J 2 bases; bases outside gene matches: 7. The CDR3 nucleotides are TGCGCCAGCAGCGGGACCGGGACTAGCGGACAAGAGACCCAGTACTTC. This sequence encodes CASSGTGTSGQETQYF.

V gene TRBV4-1 combines with J gene TRBJ2-1; 7 nucleotides line up with TRBD2. The V segment lost 0 bases and the J segment 1 base; nucleotides outside the gene matches: 3. Germline V gene sequence: CDR1 MGHRA, CDR2 YSYEKL. The length of the CDR3 is 16 residues. DNA of the CDR3: TGCGCCAGCAGCCAAGAGGGAGGGTGGTCCTACAATGAGCAGTTCTTC. This gives the protein CASSQEGGWSYNEQFF.

The genes are TRBV11-3 and TRBJ1-1; the D is unclear. This CDR3 comprises 17 residues. V was cut by 0 bases and J by 7 bases, with 21 bases left in between. Germline V gene data show CDR1 as SGHNT and CDR2 as YENEEA. CDR3 nucleotide sequence: TGTGCCAGCAGCTTAGATGCTGAGGCAGCAAACACTGGTGAAGCTTTCTTT. It translates to CASSLDAEAANTGEAFF.

The rearrangement links TRBV27 to TRBJ1-5, with a possible D match to TRBD1 (5 bases). Between the trimmed V and J ends, which lost 5 bases and 2 bases, there was a span of 13 bases. The germline V gene has CDR1 MNHEY and CDR2 SMNVEV (reference sequence). The CDR3 extends over 15 amino acids. The CDR3 is CASSQGGVGNQPQHF. The CDR3 DNA reads as TGTGCCAGCAGTCAGGGTGGGGTTGGCAATCAGCCCCAGCATTTT.

The chain combines TRBV11-3 with TRBJ2-7; TRBD1 matches at 8 bases. Germline CDR1 and CDR2: SGHNT and YENEEA. The trim removed 1 base at V and 3 bases at J, leaving 5 bases unmatched. This CDR3 has 15 amino acids. The CDR3 loop is CASSLAGTGLYEQYF. The CDR3 coding sequence is TGTGCCAGCAGCTTAGCTGGGACAGGTCTCTACGAGCAGTACTTC.

The chain has TRBV12-3 or TRBV12-4 and TRBJ1-1; D perhaps matches TRBD1 (5 bases). The germline V and J ends were trimmed by 6 bases and 7 bases, with 9 bases remaining between them. CDR3 length equals 11 residues. CDR3 in amino acids: CASRAQGEAFF. In DNA form, the CDR3 reads TGTGCCAGCAGGGCCCAGGGTGAAGCTTTCTTT.

The rearrangement links TRBV28 to TRBJ1-1; D remains unclear. V was cut by 4 bases and J by 5 bases, with 20 bases left in between. Germline assignment: CDR1 MDHEN and CDR2 SYDVKM. The CDR3 is made up of 16 amino acids. The CDR3 loop reads CASSSGTFTVGTEAFF. In DNA, the CDR3 is TGTGCCAGCAGTTCCGGTACCTTCACCGTCGGGACTGAAGCTTTCTTT.

This chain uses TRBV24-1 with TRBJ2-1, with TRBD2 identical over 11 bases. Germline V gene sequence: CDR1 KGHDR, CDR2 SFDVKD. The CDR3 consists of 15 residues. The V and J ends lost 5 bases and 7 bases, in that order; junction bases with no gene match: 6. CDR3 sequence (DNA): TGTGCCACCAGTGGGTTAGCGGGAGGGCCGAATGAGCAGTTCTTC. As protein: CATSGLAGGPNEQFF.

The chain joins TRBV10-3 to TRBJ2-1; 13 nucleotides match TRBD2. The germline gives CDR1 ENHRY, CDR2 SYGVKD. The CDR3 has 19 amino acids. The junction had 19 bases not matched to a gene; V was cut back by 6 bases and J by 8 bases. The CDR3 DNA reads TGTGCCATCAGCACAGACAGGGGAAGAACTAGCGGGAGGGCTGATGAGCAGTTCTTC. Translation gives CAISTDRGRTSGRADEQFF.

The chain has TRBV7-9 and TRBJ2-3; tentative D call: TRBD2 (5 bases). Germline V lookup: CDR1 SEHNR, CDR2 FQNEAQ (reference sequence). V lost 1 base to trimming and J lost 3 bases, with 14 bases between them. The CDR3 contains 16 residues. The CDR3 region is CASSLGPKRSTDTQYF. The DNA for the CDR3 is TGTGCCAGCAGCTTAGGACCGAAGCGGTCGACAGATACGCAGTATTTT.

This clone has a single count. The V gene is TRBV2, the J gene TRBJ1-2; tentative D call: TRBD1 (6 bases). V gave up 6 bases and J gave up 1 base, with 9 bases separating them. The CDR3 spans 13 residues. Germline V lookup: CDR1 SNHLY, CDR2 FYNNEI. The CDR3 nucleotides are TGTGCCAGCAGGGACAGTGTTAACTATGGCTACACCTTC. Protein sequence: CASRDSVNYGYTF.

The V gene is TRBV2, the J gene TRBJ2-7; TRBD1 might be the D (5 bases). Germline V CDR1 and CDR2: SNHLY, FYNNEI. The CDR3 sequence is 14 residues long. Between the trimmed V and J ends, which lost 3 bases and 1 base, there was a span of 10 bases. CDR3 loop: CASSEGLRSYEQYF. CDR3 DNA sequence: TGTGCCAGCAGTGAGGGGCTAAGGTCCTACGAGCAGTACTTC.

The V gene is TRBV5-1, the J gene TRBJ1-1, with a weak D call TRBD1 (5 bases). Germline V gene data show CDR1 as SGHRS and CDR2 as YFSETQ. The V end was cut by 0 bases, the J end by 1 base, with 13 bases between. The CDR3 totals 16 residues. CDR3 protein: CASSLEVRVQNTEAFF. The CDR3 DNA is TGCGCCAGCAGCTTGGAGGTCAGGGTGCAGAACACTGAAGCTTTCTTT.

The chain has TRBV7-8 and TRBJ1-2; the match to TRBD1 covers 12 bases. V lost 2 bases to trimming and J lost 2 bases; unmatched junction nucleotides: 12. Germline V lookup: CDR1 SGHVS, CDR2 FQNEAQ. The CDR3 has 19 residues. The CDR3: CASSLLGLRGQGANYGYTF. In DNA, the CDR3 is TGTGCCAGCAGCTTACTAGGTCTGAGGGGACAGGGGGCAAACTATGGCTACACCTTC.

The V and J genes are TRBV5-1 and TRBJ1-1, with D perhaps TRBD1 (5 bases). The CDR3 loop spans 14 amino acids. Germline CDR1 reads SGHRS; CDR2 reads YFSETQ. Trimming left V 2 bases short and J 2 bases short, with 10 bases between. The CDR3 loop reads CASSLVGPNTEAFF. The CDR3 coding sequence is TGCGCCAGCAGCTTAGTGGGGCCTAACACTGAAGCTTTCTTT.

The rearrangement uses TRBV6-5 and TRBJ2-7; 13 bases are a match to TRBD2. This CDR3 has 15 residues. Germline V CDR1 and CDR2: MNHEY, SVGAGI. Losses at the gene ends were 5 bases for V and 7 bases for J; bases not matched to a gene: 8. Here the CDR3 reads CASSITSGRAQEQYF. In nucleotides, the CDR3 is TGTGCCAGCAGTATTACTAGCGGGAGGGCCCAGGAGCAGTACTTC.

The V gene is TRBV7-9, the J gene TRBJ2-7, with TRBD2 identical over 8 bases. In germline, CDR1 is SEHNR, CDR2 FQNEAQ (reference sequence). With V trimmed by 3 bases and J by 6 bases, 10 bases remained unmatched. This CDR3 is 15 amino acids long. DNA for the CDR3: TGTGCCAGCAGCTTCCAAGCGGGAGCCTCATTCGAGCAGTACTTC. Translated, it gives CASSFQAGASFEQYF. Complete variable domain (other parts from reference TRBV7-9 and TRBJ2-7): DTGVSQNPRHKITKRGQNVTFRCDPISEHNRLYWYRQTLGQGPEFLTYFQNEAQLEKSRLLSDRFSAERPKGSFSTLEIQRTEQGDSAMYLCASSFQAGASFEQYFGPGTRLTVT.

V and J are TRBV5-1 and TRBJ2-5; 8 nucleotides line up with TRBD2. The CDR3 spans 14 residues. Trimming took 4 bases from V and 5 from J; bases not matched to a gene: 7. Germline lookup yields CDR1 SGHRS and CDR2 YFSETQ. CDR3 protein: CASSGSGRVETQYF. The CDR3 DNA follows: TGCGCCAGCAGCGGGAGCGGGAGAGTGGAGACCCAGTACTTC. The entire variable domain, with the rest obtained from reference TRBV5-1 and TRBJ2-5, is as follows: KAGVTQTPRYLIKTRGQQVTLSCSPISGHRSVSWYQQTPGQGLQFLFEYFSETQRNKGNFPGRFSGRQFSNSRSEMNVSTLELGDSALYLCASSGSGRVETQYFGPGTRLLVL.

The chain joins TRBV11-2 to TRBJ2-1; D is unclear. This CDR3 comprises 16 residues. In germline, CDR1 is SGHAT, CDR2 FQNNGV. Trimming cost V 1 base and J 4 bases, with 14 bases left between them. The CDR3 spells CASSLAGRASYNEQFF. Written as DNA, the CDR3 is TGTGCCAGCAGCTTAGCAGGCAGAGCTTCGTACAATGAGCAGTTCTTC.

J is TRBJ1-1 and V is TRBV15; D might be TRBD1 (6 bases). There are 13 residues in the CDR3. Germline-derived CDR1 and CDR2 are LNHNV and YYDKDF (reference sequence). V was shortened by 7 bases and J by 8 bases, with 17 bases between the two germline ends. This CDR3 reads CATTRASGTEAFF. DNA of the CDR3: TGTGCCACCACCCGGGCTTCAGGGACAGAAGCTTTCTTT.